These 9 T cell receptor beta chains were all obtained from the same sample, sequenced in a study of blood T cell repertoires in COVID-19. Assay: immunoSEQ multiplex PCR; the TCRdb copy retains only in-frame clones and omits some. The top ten hold 9.5% to 10% of the sample, which has 310,000 or so clones, approximately 90% seen once. Material: peripheral blood. These TCRs come from a man aged 25-45 years with COVID-19, enrolled during active disease.

The chain recombines TRBV6-2 or TRBV6-3 with TRBJ1-5; 7 bases map to TRBD1. Per the germline V gene, CDR1 is MNHEY and CDR2 is SVGEGT. The CDR3 is 15 amino acids. J gave up 7 bases and V 0 bases, and 6 bases lay outside the gene matches. The CDR3 here is CASSYSRQGIQPQHF. CDR3 DNA: TGTGCCAGCAGTTACTCGAGACAGGGAATCCAGCCCCAGCATTTT.

A single count supports this clone. The chain combines TRBV28 with TRBJ1-1; TRBD1 might be the D (5 bases). Germline V gives CDR1 MDHEN, CDR2 SYDVKM. The CDR3 is made up of 15 amino acids. Trimming pared 3 bases from V and 4 bases from J, leaving 15 bases between. In nucleotides, the CDR3 is TGTGCCAGCAGTTTGCCATGGGGGGGGAGCACTGAAGCTTTCTTT. As protein: CASSLPWGGSTEAFF.

The CDR3 nucleotides read TGTGCCAGCACCGGGGGACACGAGCAGTACTTC. This gives the protein CASTGGHEQYF. This chain links TRBV12-3 or TRBV12-4 with TRBJ2-7; maybe TRBD2 (6 bases). The CDR3 length is 11 residues. V was shortened by 7 bases and J by 5 bases, with 9 bases between the two germline ends.

V is TRBV28 and J is TRBJ1-1, with a tentative D call TRBD1 (6 bases). The germline V gene encodes CDR1 MDHEN and CDR2 SYDVKM. The CDR3 sequence is 15 residues long. V was clipped by 3 bases and J by 0 bases, with 11 bases between them. DNA for the CDR3: TGTGCCAGCAGTTTGCCCGGACAGCTGAACACTGAAGCTTTCTTT. This gives the protein CASSLPGQLNTEAFF.

The gene calls are TRBV29-1 and TRBJ2-1, with 9 nucleotides matching TRBD1. Germline CDR1 and CDR2: SQVTM and ANQGSEA. The CDR3 extends over 16 amino acids. With 6 bases clipped from V and 3 bases from J, the junction kept 12 bases outside the gene matches. Here the CDR3 reads CSVRDWTGENYNEQFF. In DNA, the CDR3 is TGCAGCGTGAGGGATTGGACAGGGGAAAACTACAATGAGCAGTTCTTC.

The V and J genes are TRBV5-1 and TRBJ1-3, with 8 bases that match TRBD1. CDR1 is SGHRS and CDR2 is YFSETQ in the germline V gene. With 5 bases clipped from V and 0 bases from J, the junction kept 7 bases outside the gene matches. The CDR3 spans 16 residues. CDR3 coding DNA: TGCGCCAGCAGTCCTGACAGGGGAATCTCTGGAAACACCATATATTTT. Protein: CASSPDRGISGNTIYF.

This rearrangement joins TRBV2 to TRBJ2-1, with 9 positions matching TRBD1. The ends lost 0 bases at V and 16 bases at J; junction bases unmatched: 4. The CDR3 totals 12 residues. Germline V gene sequence: CDR1 SNHLY, CDR2 FYNNEI. CDR3 in DNA: TGTGCCAGCAGTGAAGCGGGGACAGGGAGCTTCTTC. This codes for CASSEAGTGSFF.

This clone occurred once. The chain couples TRBV18 to TRBJ1-1; D might be TRBD1 (5 bases). In germline, CDR1 is KGHSH, CDR2 LQKENI. Trimming left V 3 bases short and J 4 bases short, with 12 bases between. This CDR3 is built from 14 residues. CDR3 residues: CASSPQLDSTEAFF. The CDR3, as DNA: TGTGCCAGCTCACCGCAGCTTGACAGCACTGAAGCTTTCTTT.

The chain couples TRBV24-1 to TRBJ2-2; D uncertain. The CDR3 is 14 residues long. The V and J ends lost 5 bases and 1 base respectively, with 7 bases between them. CDR1 is KGHDR and CDR2 is SFDVKD in the germline V gene. In DNA, the CDR3 is TGTGCCACCAGTGTGTACGGGAACACCGGGGAGCTGTTTTTT. Protein: CATSVYGNTGELFF.